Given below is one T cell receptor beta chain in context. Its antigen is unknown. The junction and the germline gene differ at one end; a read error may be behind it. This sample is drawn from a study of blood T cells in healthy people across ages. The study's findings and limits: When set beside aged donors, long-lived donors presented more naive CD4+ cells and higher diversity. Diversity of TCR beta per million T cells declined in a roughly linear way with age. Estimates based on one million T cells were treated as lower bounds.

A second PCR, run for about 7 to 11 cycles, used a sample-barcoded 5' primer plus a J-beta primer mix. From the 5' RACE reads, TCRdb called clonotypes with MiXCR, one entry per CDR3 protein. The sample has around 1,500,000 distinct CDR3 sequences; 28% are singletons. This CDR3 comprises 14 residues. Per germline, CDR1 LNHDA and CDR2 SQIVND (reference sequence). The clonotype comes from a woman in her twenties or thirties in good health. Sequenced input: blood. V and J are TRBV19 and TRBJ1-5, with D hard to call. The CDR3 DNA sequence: TGTGCCAGTAAACGAGCTAATAGCAATCCGCCCCAGCATTTT. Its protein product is CASKRANSNPPQHF.